A selection of T cell receptor beta chains follows, all from one sample in a study of control samples from healthy donors and cancer patients. Assay used: immunoSEQ multiplex PCR; TCRdb lists only in-frame clones, some missing. The sample shows tens of thousands of clones, around 94% of them seen only once. The sequencing input was blood. The source of these receptors is a man aged 55 to 69 in good health. CDR3s include the opening cysteine and the closing phenylalanine or tryptophan. The D gene is left open where the match is weak. A clone size is listed for some rows: how often the clone was seen (once, few, many), or a class if it is expanded.

size	V	D	J	DNA	CDR3
.	TRBV10-3	.	TRBJ1-5	TGTGCCATCAGTGGACAGCAAGATCAGCCCCAGCATTTT	CAISGQQDQPQHF
.	TRBV19	.	TRBJ1-4	TGTGCCAGTAGTATAGGGACTGCGGGTGAAAAACTGTTTTTT	CASSIGTAGEKLFF
once	TRBV7-6	.	TRBJ2-7	TGTGCCAGCAGCTTAGAACAGTCAAGGGGGCAGTACTTC	CASSLEQSRGQYF
.	TRBV9	.	TRBJ2-7	TGTGCCAGCAGCCCCCATCCCGGGGACGCCCCCCTCTACGAGCAGTACTTC	CASSPHPGDAPLYEQYF
.	TRBV19	TRBD2	TRBJ2-7	TGTGCCAGTAGTGGGCCGGGACTAGCTCTCGAGCAGTACTTC	CASSGPGLALEQYF
.	TRBV11-2	TRBD2	TRBJ2-1	TGTGCCAGCAGCTTAGCGGTAGCGGGAGAAGGTGAGCAGTTCTTC	CASSLAVAGEGEQFF
.	TRBV28	.	TRBJ2-7	TGTGCCAGCAGTTTACCCGGGCTAGCAGACGAGCAGTACTTC	CASSLPGLADEQYF
.	TRBV2	TRBD1	TRBJ2-4	TGTGCCAGCACCTTATGGGACATGGGGGTGACAGGGGGCACCATTCAGTACTTC	CASTLWDMGVTGGTIQYF
.	TRBV30	.	TRBJ2-3	TGTGCCTTACTTAAGGGGGGCGTCGGCACAGATACGCAGTATTTT	CALLKGGVGTDTQYF
.	TRBV14	TRBD2	TRBJ2-1	TGTGCCAGCAGCCAAGATCACGGGGGAGGGCCCAATGAGCAGTTCTTC	CASSQDHGGGPNEQFF
.	TRBV2	TRBD2	TRBJ2-1	TGTGCCAGCAGTGAAGTGGGACTAGGGCGCAATGAGCAGTTCTTC	CASSEVGLGRNEQFF
once	TRBV18	.	TRBJ1-3	TGTGCCAGCTCACCACCGCAAGGTTACAACACCATATATTTT	CASSPPQGYNTIYF
.	TRBV6-1	TRBD2	TRBJ2-3	TGTGCCAGCAGTGAAAGCGGGAGGGTTACAGATACGCAGTATTTT	CASSESGRVTDTQYF
.	TRBV2	.	TRBJ2-3	TGTGCCAGCAGTGATCCCGAGGGAGGTCTGCGGGGACTGATCACAGATACGCAGTATTTT	CASSDPEGGLRGLITDTQYF
once	TRBV7-9	.	TRBJ1-2	TGTGCCAGCAGCTTTGAGACGGCTTATTGGTACACCTTC	CASSFETAYWYTF
.	TRBV11-1	.	TRBJ2-5	TGTGCCAGCAGCTCGGACGACAGTCTTGGACAGTACTTC	CASSSDDSLGQYF
.	TRBV6-5	.	TRBJ2-2	TGTGCCAGCAGTTACTCGTTATCTAACACCGGGGAGCTGTTTTTT	CASSYSLSNTGELFF
.	TRBV7-9	.	TRBJ1-2	TGTGCCAGCAGCTTAGGGCAGGGAAGCTATGGCTACACCTTC	CASSLGQGSYGYTF
.	TRBV7-9	.	TRBJ1-6	TGTGCCAGCAGCTTAGGGGGCTTCGGTAATTCACCCCTCCACTTT	CASSLGGFGNSPLHF
.	TRBV7-8	.	TRBJ1-6	TGTGCCAGCAGCTTTGGGGCAGGGTCAATCTCCTATAATTCACCCCTCCACTTT	CASSFGAGSISYNSPLHF
.	TRBV19	.	TRBJ2-5	TGTGCCAGTTCTCGGTTGAGCCAAGAGACCCAGTACTTC	CASSRLSQETQYF
few	TRBV28	.	TRBJ1-2	TGTGCCAGCAGTTTACAGGAAGGCTACACCTTC	CASSLQEGYTF
.	TRBV28	.	TRBJ2-2	TGTGCCAGCAGTCCCCTGGCCGGGGAGCTGTTTTTT	CASSPLAGELFF
.	TRBV21-1	.	TRBJ2-2	TGTGCCAGCAGCAAAAAGGAACCTAGCGGTTCGAACACCGGGGAGCTGTTTTTT	CASSKKEPSGSNTGELFF
.	TRBV28	.	TRBJ1-5	TGTGCCAGCAGTTTCGGGCCAGGTTGGCCCCAGCATTTT	CASSFGPGWPQHF
.	TRBV19	.	TRBJ1-1	TGTGCCAGTAGTATTGGGACGCGCACTGAAGCTTTCTTT	CASSIGTRTEAFF
.	TRBV5-6	.	TRBJ1-2	TGTGCCAGCAGCGCAGGGACGTCGGCAGGCTACACCTTC	CASSAGTSAGYTF
.	TRBV5-4	.	TRBJ2-3	TGTGCCAGCAGCTTGGGTAGGGGTACAGATACGCAGTATTTT	CASSLGRGTDTQYF
once	TRBV7-6	.	TRBJ2-7	TGTGCCAGCAGCAACAGGGAAGGCGGTTACGAGCAGTACTTC	CASSNREGGYEQYF
.	TRBV24-1	TRBD2	TRBJ2-1	TGTGCCTCACAGGGGCGTGGGACTAGCGGATACAATGAGCAGTTCTTC	CASQGRGTSGYNEQFF
.	TRBV5-1	.	TRBJ1-3	TGCGCCAGCAGCCGGCAGGGTGCTTCTGGAAACACCATATATTTT	CASSRQGASGNTIYF
.	TRBV18	TRBD2	TRBJ2-1	TGTGCCAGCTCACCAGTCCTAGCGGGAGGATCCTACAATGAGCAGTTCTTC	CASSPVLAGGSYNEQFF
.	TRBV10-3	.	TRBJ2-7	TGTGCCATCAGTGAGTTATCCGGGGGTACTTACTACGAGCAGTACTTC	CAISELSGGTYYEQYF
.	TRBV6-5	TRBD2	TRBJ2-7	TGTGCCAGCAGTTACACCCTCAGCGGGATGGGTTACGAGCAGTACTTC	CASSYTLSGMGYEQYF
.	TRBV6-5	TRBD1	TRBJ1-1	TGTGCCAGCAAAGAGGGGGCAGCAGCTTTCTTT	CASKEGAAAFF
.	TRBV3-1/TRBV3-2	TRBD1	TRBJ1-5	TGTGCCAGCTCCCACAGGGGGGCCCAGCATTTT	CASSHRGAQHF
.	TRBV5-1	.	TRBJ1-4	TGCGCCAGCAGCTTGAGGGGCCTACCGAATGAAAAACTGTTTTTT	CASSLRGLPNEKLFF
.	TRBV3-1/TRBV3-2	.	TRBJ1-5	TGTGCCAGCAGCCCGACAGCCGTCAACAATCAGCCCCAGCATTTT	CASSPTAVNNQPQHF
.	TRBV3-1/TRBV3-2	TRBD2	TRBJ2-7	TGTGCCAGCAGCCAAGATACGACTAGCGGGATCTCCTACGAGCAGTACTTC	CASSQDTTSGISYEQYF
.	TRBV27	TRBD2	TRBJ2-7	TGTGCCAGCAGCCCGCTAGCGGGAGGAAACGAGCAGTACTTC	CASSPLAGGNEQYF
once	TRBV15	.	TRBJ2-1	TGTGCCACCAGCAGAGGGCCCGACAATGAGCAGTTCTTC	CATSRGPDNEQFF
.	TRBV6-5	.	TRBJ1-3	TGTGCCAGCAGCCGAACAGGGTTGTCTGGAAACACCATATATTTT	CASSRTGLSGNTIYF
.	TRBV27	TRBD1	TRBJ1-1	TGTGCCAGCAGTTTATCGACAGGGTTGAACACTGAAGCTTTCTTT	CASSLSTGLNTEAFF
once	TRBV19	.	TRBJ1-1	TGTGCCAGTAGTCACAGGGAAACGTGGCACACTGAAGCTTTCTTT	CASSHRETWHTEAFF
.	TRBV14	.	TRBJ2-7	TGTGCCAGCAGCCGGGACGCTACTATCTACGAGCAGTACTTC	CASSRDATIYEQYF
.	TRBV2	.	TRBJ1-1	TGTGCCAGCAGTGCGGGGGAACAAGGTGAAGCTTTCTTT	CASSAGEQGEAFF
.	TRBV5-5	.	TRBJ1-4	TGTGCCAGCAGCTTGGCCTTAACTAATGAAAAACTGTTTTTT	CASSLALTNEKLFF
once	TRBV11-3	.	TRBJ1-3	TGTGCCAGCAGCTCCTCCGTGAACACCATATATTTT	CASSSSVNTIYF
.	TRBV28	.	TRBJ1-5	TGTGCCAGCAGAGCTTATAGCAATCAGCCCCAGCATTTT	CASRAYSNQPQHF
.	TRBV10-3	.	TRBJ1-2	TGTGCCATCAGTGAGTCGTGGACAGTCTACTATGGCTACACCTTC	CAISESWTVYYGYTF
.	TRBV11-3	.	TRBJ2-1	TGTGCCAGCAGCTCGGACAGTTCTTGGAATGAGCAGTTCTTC	CASSSDSSWNEQFF
.	TRBV19	TRBD1	TRBJ2-7	TGTGCCAGTAGTGCTGTGACAGGGTCTAGGTTTGGGAATCCCTACGAGCAGTACTTC	CASSAVTGSRFGNPYEQYF